This TCR beta chain appears in the sequencing data of a study of OX40 agonist ivuxolimab in advanced cancers. Background on the study: At 0.01 to 10 mg/kg, ivuxolimab was administered intravenously to patients every 2 weeks. In three patients, partial responses were observed, one with hepatocellular carcinoma and two with cutaneous melanoma.

Trimming removed 4 bases from V and 0 bases from J; junction bases left unmatched: 7. The length of the CDR3 is 15 residues. The V gene's germline CDR1 is SGHDT and CDR2 YYEEEE. Whole-study results and caveats: Some of the lowest clonal expansion was seen in partial responders at 0.1-3.0 mg/kg.

Concerning this clone: The target antigen is unknown.

Prior autoimmune disease or systemic immunosuppression barred patients. Profiling relied on immunoSEQ multiplex PCR, and the TCRdb table lists in-frame clones only, not all of them. Here the sample spans tens of thousands of clones, approximately 81% being singletons. J is TRBJ2-7 and V is TRBV5-6, with TRBD1 matching 7 bases. The sample in question was CD4+ or CD8+ T cells sorted from blood, obtained in a trial of the OX40 agonist ivuxolimab. The receptor was isolated from an adult with an advanced solid tumor such as melanoma, head and neck, liver or kidney cancer. The CDR3 sequence is CASSRTGQSSYEQYF. Here the CDR3 DNA reads TGTGCCAGCAGCCGAACGGGACAGAGCTCCTACGAGCAGTACTTC.